The 11 T cell receptor beta chains listed next were all sequenced from one sample in a study of blood T cells in healthy people across ages. Using a J-beta primer mix together with a sample-barcoded 5' primer, a second PCR was run for roughly 7 to 12 cycles. MiXCR, run by TCRdb on the 5' RACE reads, gives a single entry per CDR3 protein. The sample lists more than 900,000 distinct CDR3 sequences, approximately 25% occurring once. The same data also went into a second study, on T cells of mothers and their children.

The sequenced sample was blood. All receptors derive from a girl aged 2 to 9 in good health.

Concerning this clonotype: The CDR3 does not close with the conserved phenylalanine or tryptophan, likely indicating a read error. The chain recombines TRBV29-1 with TRBJ2-3; D assignment may be TRBD1 or TRBD2 (5 bases each). Germline CDR1 and CDR2: SQVTM and ANQGSEA. The CDR3 is made up of 13 amino acids. Deletions cut 5 bases from V and 4 bases from J, with 13 bases between. The DNA for the CDR3 is TGCAGCGTTCGGTCTAGCAGGGCAGATACGCAGTATTCT. Its translation: CSVRSSRADTQYS.

The chain employs TRBV4-1 and TRBJ1-1, with D maybe TRBD1 (5 bases). Germline V lookup: CDR1 MGHRA, CDR2 YSYEKL. The CDR3 loop spans 16 amino acids. Deletions cut 1 base from V and 1 base from J, with 13 bases between. The CDR3 reads CASSQGQGSPNTEAFF. For the CDR3, the DNA is TGCGCCAGCAGCCAAGGGCAGGGTAGCCCGAACACTGAAGCTTTCTTT.

The chain joins TRBV5-6 to TRBJ2-7, with D possibly TRBD1 on 5 matching bases. The CDR3 sequence is 12 residues long. Trimming left V 9 bases short and J 0 bases short, with 10 bases between. The germline gives CDR1 SGHDT, CDR2 YYEEEE. In nucleotides, the CDR3 is TGTGCCACTGGAACAGGCTCCTACGAGCAGTACTTC. It yields the protein CATGTGSYEQYF.

The chain couples TRBV5-1 to TRBJ2-1, with a weak D call TRBD2 (6 bases). Gene TRBJ2-7 matches the end of the DNA better, so the J call may be wrong. This CDR3 comprises 14 residues. CDR1 is SGHRS, CDR2 YFSETQ, per germline. In DNA, the CDR3 is TGCGCCAGCAGCTTAGGGGACTCCCGCTACGAGCAGTACTTC. Amino acids: CASSLGDSRYEQYF.

This clonotype was counted only a few times. The junction differs from germline at one of its ends, possibly a read error. The chain combines TRBV7-2 with TRBJ2-2; 8 bases map to TRBD2. The length of the CDR3 is 15 residues. CDR1 is SGHTA, CDR2 FQGNSA, per germline. The CDR3 loop reads CASSLISGNAGELFF. CDR3 DNA sequence: TGTGCCAGCAGCTTAATTAGCGGGAACGCCGGGGAGCTGTTTTTT.

This clonotype came up a few times. The chain employs TRBV4-3 and TRBJ2-2; 8 nucleotides agree with TRBD2. J lost 6 bases, V lost 1 base, and 7 bases had no gene match. The CDR3 has 16 residues. From germline, CDR1 is LGHNA and CDR2 YSLEER. The CDR3 loop is CASSQAWTAGAGELFF. CDR3 coding DNA: TGCGCCAGCAGCCAAGCTTGGACAGCGGGAGCCGGGGAGCTGTTTTTT.

The CDR3 protein is CASSQRDRGNNSPLHF. CDR3 coding DNA: TGTGCCAGCAGCCAACGCGACAGGGGGAATAATTCACCCCTCCACTTT. The chain joins TRBV12-3 or TRBV12-4 to TRBJ1-6; TRBD1 agrees at 9 bases. J was trimmed by 5 bases and V by 6 bases; bases with no gene match: 8. The length of the CDR3 is 16 residues.

The J gene is TRBJ2-7, the V gene TRBV12-3 or TRBV12-4; 8 positions agree with TRBD1. With 3 bases clipped from V and 4 bases from J, the junction kept 8 bases outside the gene matches. This CDR3 comprises 15 residues. The CDR3 DNA sequence: TGTGCCAGCAGTTTCCAGACAGGGGCAACATACGAGCAGTACTTC. Translation: CASSFQTGATYEQYF.

This clonotype was observed a few times. The V and J genes are TRBV15 and TRBJ1-2; tentative D call: TRBD1 (6 bases). The V gene's germline CDR1 is LNHNV and CDR2 YYDKDF (reference sequence). V was pared by 4 bases and J by 8 bases, with 20 bases between. This CDR3 spans 15 amino acids. The CDR3 nucleotides read TGTGCCACCAGCAAGGGGGACCCATCACAATGGGGCTACACCTTC. It encodes CATSKGDPSQWGYTF.

The chain is built from TRBV12-3 or TRBV12-4 and TRBJ2-7; D unresolved. The V end lost 1 base, the J end lost 4 bases, and 8 bases lay between the germline ends. There are 13 residues in the CDR3. CDR3: CASSLDPQYEQYF. The DNA of the CDR3 is TGTGCCAGCAGTTTAGATCCCCAGTACGAGCAGTACTTC.

This clonotype occurred many times. Written as DNA, the CDR3 is TGTGCCAGCAGCACCGACAGCGACTGGGATGAAAAACTGTTTTTT. Translated: CASSTDSDWDEKLFF. The V gene is TRBV9, the J gene TRBJ1-4; possible D gene TRBD1, 5 bases. The CDR3 is 15 residues long. Germline V gene data show CDR1 as SGDLS and CDR2 as YYNGEE. The germline V and J ends were trimmed by 4 bases and 6 bases, with 16 bases remaining between them.